This record concerns one T cell receptor (beta chain) sequence. TCRdb passed the 5' RACE reads through MiXCR, listing each CDR3 protein once. The sample lists 300,000 to 350,000 distinct CDR3 sequences, 15% to 20% occurring once. CDR1 SGHRS and CDR2 YFSETQ come from the germline V gene. V gave up 4 bases and J gave up 5 bases; unmatched junction bases: 5. This CDR3 contains 13 residues. This record comes from a study of T-cell memory formation after mild COVID-19. V is TRBV5-1 and J is TRBJ1-2, with 7 bases fitting TRBD1. The sample consisted of PBMCs or a T cell subset sorted from them (not recorded which). This sequence was found in a man aged 18 to 35 who had mild COVID-19 (a few samples of this study predate the infection). Cell type and time point are not known. CDR3 amino acids: CASSTQGDYGYTF. For the CDR3, the DNA is TGCGCCAGCAGCACTCAGGGGGATTATGGCTACACCTTC.